The 25 T cell receptor beta chains reported below all come from one sample, sequenced in a study of blood T cell repertoires in COVID-19. Here immunoSEQ multiplex PCR was the method, and the copy in TCRdb shows in-frame clones only, minus some. The sample has 200,000 to 250,000 clones, around 90% seen once. The specimen sequenced was PBMCs or T cells enriched from blood (not recorded which). These receptors all come from a man aged 30 to 39 who had been exposed to COVID-19.

V is TRBV11-2 and J is TRBJ1-2; 7 bases agree with TRBD1. V dropped 0 bases and J dropped 7; count of bases not matched to a gene: 14. The CDR3 covers 17 residues. The germline CDR1 and CDR2 sequences are SGHAT and FQNNGV. Written as DNA, the CDR3 is TGTGCCAGCAGCTTAGACTACGGAAGGGCTGGGACAGTTGGCTACACCTTC. It yields the protein CASSLDYGRAGTVGYTF.

The rearrangement uses TRBV9 and TRBJ2-1, with 13 nucleotides matching TRBD2. CDR3 length equals 17 residues. V gave up 0 bases and J gave up 5 bases; unmatched junction bases: 5. Per the germline V gene, CDR1 is SGDLS and CDR2 is YYNGEE. The chain's CDR3 is CASSVGLAGGTDNEQFF. In DNA form, the CDR3 reads TGTGCCAGCAGCGTAGGACTAGCGGGGGGAACGGACAATGAGCAGTTCTTC.

V usage is TRBV6-2 or TRBV6-3 and J usage is TRBJ1-2; D gene unclear. The V end was cut by 5 bases, the J end by 8 bases, with 9 bases between. Germline assignment: CDR1 MNHEY and CDR2 SVGEGT. The CDR3 consists of 11 residues. The CDR3 sequence: CASSSDGGYTF. In DNA form, the CDR3 reads TGTGCCAGCAGTAGCGATGGCGGCTACACCTTC.

The chain is built from TRBV3-1 (or the pseudogene TRBV3-2) and TRBJ1-5; D is perhaps TRBD1 (6 bases). The CDR3 is 17 amino acids. V lost 4 bases to trimming and J lost 6 bases, with 22 bases between them. CDR1 is LGHDT, CDR2 YNNKEL, per germline (reference sequence). The CDR3: CASSRSYNRVLSQPQHF. The CDR3, as DNA: TGTGCCAGCAGCCGATCGTACAACAGGGTATTGAGTCAGCCCCAGCATTTT.

This chain links TRBV4-1 with TRBJ1-2; weak D call: TRBD1 (5 bases). Trimming took 0 bases from V and 6 from J, leaving 20 bases between them. The length of the CDR3 is 17 residues. In germline, CDR1 is MGHRA, CDR2 YSYEKL. For the CDR3, the DNA is TGCGCCAGCAGCCAAGATTCCCTTAGGGGAATATTGGATGGCTACACCTTC. Amino acids: CASSQDSLRGILDGYTF.

The chain joins TRBV9 to TRBJ2-7, with a weak D call TRBD1 (6 bases). The CDR3 is 15 amino acids. CDR1 and CDR2 (germline): SGDLS, YYNGEE. Trimming removed 3 bases from V and 3 bases from J, with 16 bases in between. The CDR3 spells CASSEGDWDNYEQYF. The CDR3 nucleotides read TGTGCCAGCAGCGAGGGAGATTGGGACAACTACGAGCAGTACTTC. Combining the CDR3 with reference TRBV9 and TRBJ2-7 gives the whole variable domain DSGVTQTPKHLITATGQRVTLRCSPRSGDLSVYWYQQSLDQGLQFLIQYYNGEERAKGNILERFSAQQFPDLHSELNLSSLELGDSALYFCASSEGDWDNYEQYFGPGTRLTVT.

The J gene is TRBJ2-2, the V gene TRBV7-2; D is uncertain. From germline, CDR1 is SGHTA and CDR2 FQGNSA. The CDR3 length is 12 residues. Trimming pared 5 bases from V and 5 bases from J, leaving 6 bases between. CDR3 amino acids: CASSPGTGELFF. CDR3 DNA: TGTGCCAGCAGCCCCGGTACCGGGGAGCTGTTTTTT. Drawing the rest from reference TRBV7-2 and TRBJ2-2, the complete variable domain is GAGVSQSPSNKVTEKGKDVELRCDPISGHTALYWYRQSLGQGLEFLIYFQGNSAPDKSGLPSDRFSAERTGGSVSTLTIQRTQQEDSAVYLCASSPGTGELFFGEGSRLTVL.

The gene calls are TRBV15 and TRBJ2-3; 9 bases align to TRBD2. After removal of 3 bases from V and 3 bases from J, the junction contained 1 base not matched to a gene. The CDR3 is 14 amino acids. Per germline, CDR1 LNHNV and CDR2 YYDKDF (reference sequence). In nucleotides, the CDR3 is TGTGCCACCAGCAGGCTAGCGGGAACAGATACGCAGTATTTT. It specifies CATSRLAGTDTQYF.

This clone was observed a single time. The V gene is TRBV28, the J gene TRBJ1-3; TRBD1 agrees at 8 bases. With 5 bases clipped from V and 5 bases from J, the junction kept 11 bases outside the gene matches. The CDR3 runs 16 residues. In germline, CDR1 is MDHEN, CDR2 SYDVKM. CDR3 bases: TGTGCCAGCAGTGCTCTGACAGGGGCTTCTAGAAACACCATATATTTT. Translating it yields CASSALTGASRNTIYF.

The chain links TRBV5-5 to TRBJ2-7; tentative D call: TRBD1 (5 bases). V dropped 6 bases and J dropped 2 bases, with 9 bases sitting between them. Germline values: CDR1 SGHKS, CDR2 YYEKEE (reference sequence). The CDR3 extends over 12 amino acids. The CDR3: CASIKGAYEQYF. The CDR3 nucleotides are TGTGCCAGCATAAAAGGGGCCTACGAGCAGTACTTC.

The chain links TRBV10-3 to TRBJ2-1; tentative D call: TRBD1 (6 bases). CDR1 is ENHRY and CDR2 is SYGVKD in the germline V gene. Between the trimmed V and J ends, which lost 3 bases and 3 bases, there was a span of 15 bases. This CDR3 contains 16 residues. CDR3 nucleotide sequence: TGTGCCATCAGTGACCCGAGCCGGGACATCTACAATGAGCAGTTCTTC. Translation: CAISDPSRDIYNEQFF.

The V call is TRBV7-8, the J call TRBJ1-6; D unclear. The CDR3 is 14 amino acids. Germline V gene lookup returns CDR1 SGHVS and CDR2 FQNEAQ. V gave up 5 bases and J gave up 5 bases, with 10 bases separating them. The CDR3 loop reads CASSLREDNSPLHF. The CDR3 DNA sequence: TGTGCCAGCAGCCTCCGGGAGGATAATTCACCCCTCCACTTT.

A few counts support this clone. J is TRBJ2-7 and V is TRBV15; D is possibly TRBD1 (6 bases). The CDR3 totals 14 residues. Between the trimmed V and J ends, which lost 1 base and 2 bases, there was a span of 9 bases. Germline V gene sequence: CDR1 LNHNV, CDR2 YYDKDF (reference sequence). The CDR3 loop is CATSRAGTTYEQYF. CDR3 bases: TGTGCCACCAGCAGAGCAGGGACAACCTACGAGCAGTACTTC.

The CDR3 sequence: CASSSAGQESEQYF. CDR3 nucleotides: TGTGCCAGCAGTTCCGCGGGACAGGAGAGCGAGCAGTACTTC. The rearrangement joins TRBV27 to TRBJ2-7; 8 bases line up with TRBD1. Germline V lookup: CDR1 MNHEY, CDR2 SMNVEV (reference sequence). Losses at the gene ends were 4 bases for V and 6 bases for J; bases not matched to a gene: 8. The CDR3 length is 14 residues.

The V call is TRBV14, the J call TRBJ1-1; weak D call: TRBD1 (5 bases). In germline, CDR1 is SGHDN, CDR2 FVKESK. The CDR3 covers 15 residues. Between the trimmed V and J ends, which lost 4 bases and 2 bases, there was a span of 14 bases. CDR3: CASSPEKGANTEAFF. The CDR3 DNA follows: TGTGCCAGCAGCCCAGAAAAAGGGGCTAACACTGAAGCTTTCTTT.

The V and J genes are TRBV2 and TRBJ1-5, with 8 bases fitting TRBD1. This CDR3 is built from 15 residues. V lost 6 bases and J lost 6; bases outside the gene matches: 10. CDR1 and CDR2 (germline): SNHLY, FYNNEI. CDR3 amino acids: CASRKTGVGRQPQHF. DNA of the CDR3: TGTGCCAGCAGAAAGACAGGGGTGGGCCGTCAGCCCCAGCATTTT.

CDR3 nucleotide sequence: TGTGCCAGCAGCGCCACAGGGGATGAGCAGTTCTTC. Translation gives CASSATGDEQFF. The chain couples TRBV14 to TRBJ2-1, with 7 bases lining up with TRBD1. The CDR3 runs 12 residues. Trimming cost V 5 bases and J 8 bases; bases outside gene matches: 3. Germline CDR1 SGHDN, CDR2 FVKESK.

This chain joins TRBV6-5 and TRBJ2-1; the D gene is possibly TRBD2 (7 bases). CDR1 and CDR2 from the germline V gene are MNHEY and SVGAGI. V was shortened by 7 bases and J by 7 bases, with 11 bases between the two germline ends. The CDR3 contains 12 residues. The CDR3 protein is CASTGRGNEQFF. CDR3 DNA sequence: TGTGCCAGCACGGGGAGGGGGAATGAGCAGTTCTTC.

This clone was observed once. The gene calls are TRBV5-6 and TRBJ2-7; D uncertain. CDR3 size: 14 residues. Germline V gene lookup returns CDR1 SGHDT and CDR2 YYEEEE. Trimming took off 0 bases at V and 0 bases at J, with 7 bases between the two ends. As DNA, the CDR3 is TGTGCCAGCAGCTTGGATTGGAGCTCCTACGAGCAGTACTTC. Its protein is CASSLDWSSYEQYF.

This rearrangement joins TRBV15 to TRBJ1-4, with D possibly TRBD1 on 5 matching bases. This CDR3 has 14 amino acids. Germline V gene lookup returns CDR1 LNHNV and CDR2 YYDKDF (reference sequence). V lost 5 bases, J lost 8 bases, and 15 bases lay in between. CDR3 sequence (DNA): TGTGCCACCAGCGGGGGGTGGGATGGAGAAAAACTGTTTTTT. Its translation: CATSGGWDGEKLFF.

The chain couples TRBV5-1 to TRBJ2-2; 7 positions agree with TRBD2. Germline values: CDR1 SGHRS, CDR2 YFSETQ. The CDR3 sequence is 15 residues long. V was clipped by 9 bases and J by 1 base; unmatched bases: 9. As DNA, the CDR3 is TGCGCCACGGGGGGAGATTCCGGGAACACCGGGGAGCTGTTTTTT. Translation: CATGGDSGNTGELFF.

The rearrangement joins TRBV5-1 to TRBJ2-7; TRBD1 aligns across 7 bases. Trimming took 6 bases from V and 2 from J; bases not matched to a gene: 5. Germline lookup yields CDR1 SGHRS and CDR2 YFSETQ. CDR3 size: 13 residues. The CDR3 sequence: CASNRDRTYEQYF. The CDR3 DNA reads TGCGCCAGCAACCGGGACAGAACCTACGAGCAGTACTTC.

The chain carries TRBV6-1 and TRBJ1-1; D unresolved. V lost 2 bases and J 1 base, leaving 5 bases between the germline ends. Germline V gene data show CDR1 as MNHNS and CDR2 as SASEGT. CDR3 size: 13 residues. The CDR3 DNA sequence: TGTGCCAGCAGTGAAATCAAGAACACTGAAGCTTTCTTT. Translating gives CASSEIKNTEAFF.

The chain employs TRBV7-9 and TRBJ2-1; D call uncertain. V was pared by 0 bases and J by 9 bases, with 6 bases between. The CDR3 runs to 12 residues. The germline V gene has CDR1 SEHNR and CDR2 FQNEAQ (reference sequence). CDR3 residues: CASSLAFGEQFF. In nucleotides, the CDR3 is TGTGCCAGCAGCTTAGCGTTCGGTGAGCAGTTCTTC.

This clone appeared a single time. The J gene is TRBJ2-2, the V gene TRBV6-5; 7 bases line up with TRBD1. The length of the CDR3 is 15 residues. The junction had 6 bases not matched to a gene; V was cut back by 4 bases and J by 4 bases. Germline assignment: CDR1 MNHEY and CDR2 SVGAGI. Here the CDR3 DNA reads TGTGCCAGCAGTTCGCGGACAGGAGCCACCGGGGAGCTGTTTTTT. It codes for CASSSRTGATGELFF.